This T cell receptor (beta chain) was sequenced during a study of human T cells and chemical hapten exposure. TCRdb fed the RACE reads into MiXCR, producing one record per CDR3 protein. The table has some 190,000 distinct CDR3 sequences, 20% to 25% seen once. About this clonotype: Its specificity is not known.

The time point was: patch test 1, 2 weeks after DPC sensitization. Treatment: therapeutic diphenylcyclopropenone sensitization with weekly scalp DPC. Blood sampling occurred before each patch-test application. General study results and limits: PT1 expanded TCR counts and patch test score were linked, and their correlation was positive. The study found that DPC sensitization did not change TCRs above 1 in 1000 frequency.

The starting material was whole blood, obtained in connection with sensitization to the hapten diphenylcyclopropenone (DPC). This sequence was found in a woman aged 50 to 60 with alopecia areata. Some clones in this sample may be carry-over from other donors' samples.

CDR3 sequence: CASSYPDRGLNTEAFF. In nucleotides, the CDR3 is TGTGCCAGCAGTTATCCGGACAGGGGGCTAAACACTGAAGCTTTCTTT. The rearrangement links TRBV6-6 to TRBJ1-1, with 11 nucleotides matching TRBD1. V shed 3 bases, J shed 2 bases, and the junction held 5 bases outside the gene matches. Germline-derived CDR1 and CDR2 are MNHNY and SVGAGI (reference sequence). CDR3 length equals 16 residues.